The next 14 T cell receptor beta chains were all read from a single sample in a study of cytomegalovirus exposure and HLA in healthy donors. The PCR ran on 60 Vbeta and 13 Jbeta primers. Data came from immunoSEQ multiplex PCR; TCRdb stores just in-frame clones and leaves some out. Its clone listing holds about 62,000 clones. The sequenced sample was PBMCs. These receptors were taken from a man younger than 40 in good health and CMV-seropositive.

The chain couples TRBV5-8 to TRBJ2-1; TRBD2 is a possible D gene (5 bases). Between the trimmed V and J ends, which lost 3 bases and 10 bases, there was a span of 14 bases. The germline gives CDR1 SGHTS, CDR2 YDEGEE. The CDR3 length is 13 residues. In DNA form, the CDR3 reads TGTGCCAGCAGCTCGGACTGGCTCAGGGAGCAGTTCTTC. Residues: CASSSDWLREQFF.

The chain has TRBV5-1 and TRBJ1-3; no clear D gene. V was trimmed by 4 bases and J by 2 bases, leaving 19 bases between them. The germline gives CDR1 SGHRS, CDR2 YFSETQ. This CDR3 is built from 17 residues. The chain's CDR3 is CASSLSRLSGTGNTIYF. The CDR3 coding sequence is TGCGCCAGCAGCCTCTCAAGACTGTCGGGGACTGGAAACACCATATATTTT.

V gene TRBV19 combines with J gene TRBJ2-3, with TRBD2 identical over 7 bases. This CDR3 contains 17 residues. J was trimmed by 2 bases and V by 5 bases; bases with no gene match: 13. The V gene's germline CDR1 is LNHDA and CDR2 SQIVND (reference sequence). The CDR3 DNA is TGTGCCAGTAGTGGACTTTGGGCGGGAGCTAACACAGATACGCAGTATTTT. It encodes CASSGLWAGANTDTQYF.

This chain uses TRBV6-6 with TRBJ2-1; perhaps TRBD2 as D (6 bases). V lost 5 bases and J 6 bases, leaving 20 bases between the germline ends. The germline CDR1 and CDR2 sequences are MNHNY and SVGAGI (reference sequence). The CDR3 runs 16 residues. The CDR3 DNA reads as TGTGCCAGCAGTGCACTTCGACTAGTCGCGCCCAATGAGCAGTTCTTC. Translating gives CASSALRLVAPNEQFF.

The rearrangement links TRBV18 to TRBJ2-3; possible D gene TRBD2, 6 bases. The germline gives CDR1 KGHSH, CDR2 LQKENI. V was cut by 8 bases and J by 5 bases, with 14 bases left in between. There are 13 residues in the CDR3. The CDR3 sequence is CASARGGGDTQYF. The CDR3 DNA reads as TGTGCCAGCGCGCGGGGAGGTGGAGATACGCAGTATTTT.

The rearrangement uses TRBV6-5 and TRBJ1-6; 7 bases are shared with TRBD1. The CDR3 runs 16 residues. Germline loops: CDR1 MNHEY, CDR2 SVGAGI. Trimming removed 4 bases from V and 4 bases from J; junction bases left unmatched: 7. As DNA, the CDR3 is TGTGCCAGCAGTTTTAACTCAGGGGGTTATAATTCACCCCTCCACTTT. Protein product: CASSFNSGGYNSPLHF.

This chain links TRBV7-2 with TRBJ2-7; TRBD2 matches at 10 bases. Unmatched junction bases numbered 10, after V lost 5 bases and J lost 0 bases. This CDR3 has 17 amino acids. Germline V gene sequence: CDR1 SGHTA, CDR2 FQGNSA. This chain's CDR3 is CASSPRLAGMSSYEQYF. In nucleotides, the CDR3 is TGTGCCAGCAGCCCTCGACTAGCGGGTATGAGCTCCTACGAGCAGTACTTC.

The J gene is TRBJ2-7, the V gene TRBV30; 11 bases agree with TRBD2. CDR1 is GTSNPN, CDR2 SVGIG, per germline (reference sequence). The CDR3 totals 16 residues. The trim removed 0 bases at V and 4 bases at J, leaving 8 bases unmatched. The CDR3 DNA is TGTGCCTGGAGTGTACGGGCTAGCGGGGGGCTATACGAGCAGTACTTC. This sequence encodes CAWSVRASGGLYEQYF.

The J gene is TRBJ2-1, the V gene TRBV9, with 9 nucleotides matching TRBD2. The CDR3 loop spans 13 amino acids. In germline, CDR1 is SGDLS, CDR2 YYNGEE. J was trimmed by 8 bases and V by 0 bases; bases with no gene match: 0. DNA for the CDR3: TGTGCCAGCAGCGTAGGCGGGAGGGATGAGCAGTTCTTC. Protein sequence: CASSVGGRDEQFF.

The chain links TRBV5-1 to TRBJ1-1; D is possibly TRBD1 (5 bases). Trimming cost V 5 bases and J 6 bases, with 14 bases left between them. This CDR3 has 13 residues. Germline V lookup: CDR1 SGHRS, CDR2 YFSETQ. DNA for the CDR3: TGCGCCAGCAGGACAGACGCTGCCCCTGAAGCTTTCTTT. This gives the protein CASRTDAAPEAFF.

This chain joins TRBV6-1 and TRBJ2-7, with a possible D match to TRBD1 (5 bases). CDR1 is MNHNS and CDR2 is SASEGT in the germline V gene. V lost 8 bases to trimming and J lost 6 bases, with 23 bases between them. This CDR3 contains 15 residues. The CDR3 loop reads CASAPDKRGLIEQYF. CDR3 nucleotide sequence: TGTGCCAGCGCCCCGGATAAAAGGGGATTAATCGAGCAGTACTTC.

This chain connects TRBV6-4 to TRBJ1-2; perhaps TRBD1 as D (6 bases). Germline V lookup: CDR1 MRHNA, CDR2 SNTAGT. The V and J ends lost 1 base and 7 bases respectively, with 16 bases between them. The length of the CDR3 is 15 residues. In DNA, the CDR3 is TGTGCCAGCAGTGACTTTTACAGGGATCCTCCTGGCTACACCTTC. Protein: CASSDFYRDPPGYTF.

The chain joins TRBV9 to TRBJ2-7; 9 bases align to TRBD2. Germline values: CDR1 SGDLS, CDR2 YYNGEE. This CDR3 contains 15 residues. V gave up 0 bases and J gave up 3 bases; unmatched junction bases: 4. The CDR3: CASSVASGAFYEQYF. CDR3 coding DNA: TGTGCCAGCAGCGTAGCTAGCGGGGCGTTCTACGAGCAGTACTTC.

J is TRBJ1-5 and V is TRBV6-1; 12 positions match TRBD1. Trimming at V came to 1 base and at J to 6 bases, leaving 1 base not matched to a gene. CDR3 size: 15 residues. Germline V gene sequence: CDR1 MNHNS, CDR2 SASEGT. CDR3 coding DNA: TGTGCCAGCAGTGAAGAGGGACAGGGGGCTCAGCCCCAGCATTTT. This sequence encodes CASSEEGQGAQPQHF.